The clone carrying this T cell receptor (beta chain) was counted at least ten times. Its specificity is unknown. Germline V gene lookup returns CDR1 MNHNS and CDR2 SASEGT. The CDR3 runs 14 residues. V dropped 8 bases and J dropped 4; count of bases not matched to a gene: 9. This sample stems from a study of Graves' ophthalmopathy and Graves' hyperthyroidism. RNA transcripts yielded amplified TCR beta CDR3 regions. Scientists carried out first-round RT-PCR using HTBI primers and then a second-round multiplex PCR. TCRdb processed the multiplex PCR reads anew with MiXCR; each CDR3 protein has one entry. The data show hundreds of thousands of distinct CDR3 sequences, with about 20% seen just once and 7.1% held by the top ten. Points from the study as a whole: Cross-validated, the 13-signature model showed 87.88%/81.08% sensitivity/specificity, and 80%/75% in the test set.

Absence of ophthalmopathy within 18 months of follow-up defined stable hyperthyroidism. PBMCs were obtained from roughly 9.9 ml of fresh peripheral blood. The chain is built from TRBV6-1 and TRBJ1-2, with 8 bases fitting TRBD1. This sequence originates from a woman younger than 35 with stable Graves' hyperthyroidism. Some clones in this sample may be carry-over from other donors' samples. The sequencing sample was made of peripheral blood. For the CDR3, the DNA is TGTGCCAGCGCAACGGACAGGGCGTCCTATGGCTACACCTTC. Translated, it gives CASATDRASYGYTF.